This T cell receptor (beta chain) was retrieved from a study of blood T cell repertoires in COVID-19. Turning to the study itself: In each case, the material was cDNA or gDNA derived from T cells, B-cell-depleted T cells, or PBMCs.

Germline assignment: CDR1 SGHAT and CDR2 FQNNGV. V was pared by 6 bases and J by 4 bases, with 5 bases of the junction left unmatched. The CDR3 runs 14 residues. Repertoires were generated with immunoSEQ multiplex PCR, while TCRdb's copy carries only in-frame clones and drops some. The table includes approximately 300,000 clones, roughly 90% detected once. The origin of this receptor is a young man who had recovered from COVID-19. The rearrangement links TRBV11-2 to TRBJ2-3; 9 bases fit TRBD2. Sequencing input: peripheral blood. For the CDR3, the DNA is TGTGCCAGCAGGCGACTAGCGGAAGCAGATACGCAGTATTTT. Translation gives CASRRLAEADTQYF.